This T cell receptor (beta chain) was sequenced for a study of T-cell reconstitution after alpha-beta-depleted transplantation in children. This sample's TCRbeta library carried unique molecular identifier barcodes. Via MiXCR, TCRdb re-called the PCR reads, giving one row per CDR3 protein. The sample has 190,000 or so distinct CDR3 sequences; about 14% are singletons. The length of the CDR3 is 14 residues. Germline-derived CDR1 and CDR2 are SGHRS and YFSETQ. V was shortened by 0 bases and J by 15 bases, with 18 bases between the two germline ends. This chain uses TRBV5-1 with TRBJ2-2; tentatively, D is TRBD2 (5 bases). The TCR originated in a human donor who donated a stem cell graft to a child with acute lymphoblastic leukemia. The input for sequencing was PBMCs from the stem cell graft donor, taken from the stem cell graft. Here the CDR3 reads CASSLAGSGRAMFF. The CDR3 coding sequence is TGCGCCAGCAGCTTGGCGGGTTCGGGAAGGGCGATGTTTTTT.